The 22 T cell receptor beta chains presented below share a single source sample, sequenced in a study of T cell changes during pregnancy in multiple sclerosis. Libraries were prepared by immunoSEQ multiplex PCR; TCRdb keeps only in-frame clonotypes and omits some of them. The sample gives roughly 61,000 clones, roughly nine tenths of which show up once; about 3.1% is in the top ten. Sequencing used peripheral blood, obtained in the first trimester of pregnancy. The source is a female donor in good health, enrolled as a control in a pregnancy study.

This clone was seen just once. This chain uses TRBV18 with TRBJ1-2, with 9 bases fitting TRBD1. CDR3 length: 15 amino acids. V trimming: 2 bases; J trimming: 4 bases; junction bases outside the gene matches: 5. Germline loops: CDR1 KGHSH, CDR2 LQKENI. CDR3 loop: CASSPSGQGAYGYTF. The CDR3 region has the DNA TGTGCCAGCTCACCATCGGGACAGGGTGCCTATGGCTACACCTTC.

This chain connects TRBV14 to TRBJ1-2; possible D gene TRBD1, 5 bases. This CDR3 has 13 amino acids. The germline CDR1 and CDR2 sequences are SGHDN and FVKESK. V was clipped by 6 bases and J by 7 bases, with 15 bases between them. The CDR3 DNA reads TGTGCCAGCAGTCCTATGACAGATATTGGCTACACCTTC. Amino acid sequence: CASSPMTDIGYTF.

The chain recombines TRBV6-5 with TRBJ1-2; no clear D gene. Germline loops: CDR1 MNHEY, CDR2 SVGAGI. This CDR3 spans 15 amino acids. V gave up 0 bases and J gave up 3 bases, with 11 bases separating them. CDR3 residues: CASSYSSGSYYGYTF. The CDR3 region has the DNA TGTGCCAGCAGTTACTCGTCAGGATCCTACTATGGCTACACCTTC.

J is TRBJ2-1 and V is TRBV27; D gene uncertain. V gave up 4 bases and J gave up 5 bases, with 18 bases separating them. CDR1 and CDR2 (germline): MNHEY, SMNVEV (reference sequence). This CDR3 is built from 16 residues. CDR3 residues: CASSYRSNANHNEQFF. The CDR3 region has the DNA TGTGCCAGCAGTTACCGATCCAACGCGAATCACAATGAGCAGTTCTTC.

The chain uses TRBV11-2 and TRBJ2-1, with 10 nucleotides matching TRBD2. Unmatched junction bases numbered 4, after V lost 1 base and J lost 4 bases. The length of the CDR3 is 16 residues. Per the germline V gene, CDR1 is SGHAT and CDR2 is FQNNGV. The DNA for the CDR3 is TGTGCCAGCAGCTTAGCTAGCGGGAGATATTACAATGAGCAGTTCTTC. It specifies CASSLASGRYYNEQFF.

This chain links TRBV19 with TRBJ1-3, with 9 bases that match TRBD1. The trim removed 2 bases at V and 3 bases at J, leaving 5 bases unmatched. Germline V gene data show CDR1 as LNHDA and CDR2 as SQIVND (reference sequence). CDR3 length: 16 amino acids. CDR3 loop: CASSISWTGVGNTIYF. The CDR3 bases are TGTGCCAGTAGTATATCCTGGACAGGGGTTGGAAACACCATATATTTT.

This chain joins TRBV6-6 and TRBJ2-1, with 7 bases that match TRBD2. Germline V gene sequence: CDR1 MNHNY, CDR2 SVGAGI (reference sequence). The V gene end was trimmed by 4 bases and the J gene end by 3 bases; junction bases not matched to a gene: 9. This CDR3 region has 16 residues. In nucleotides, the CDR3 is TGTGCCAGCAGTTCCTTCCCCGGGACTATCTACAATGAGCAGTTCTTC. Amino acids: CASSSFPGTIYNEQFF.

The count of this clone is one. This sequence joins TRBV29-1 and TRBJ2-2; TRBD1 might be the D (6 bases). Germline V CDR1 and CDR2: SQVTM, ANQGSEA. The germline V and J ends were trimmed by 7 bases and 6 bases, with 18 bases remaining between them. The CDR3 runs 14 residues. As DNA, the CDR3 is TGCAGCGCTTCCTTACTACAGGGCCCCGGGGAGCTGTTTTTT. Translating gives CSASLLQGPGELFF.

This chain joins TRBV4-1 and TRBJ2-1; tentatively, D is TRBD2 (5 bases). Germline V CDR1 and CDR2: MGHRA, YSYEKL. The CDR3 sequence is 18 residues long. The ends were cut back, 4 bases at V and 0 bases at J, with 19 bases in the middle. The CDR3 sequence is CASSRRIGTDSSYNEQFF. In DNA form, the CDR3 reads TGCGCCAGCAGCCGGAGGATCGGCACCGATAGCTCCTACAATGAGCAGTTCTTC.

This chain uses TRBV7-9 with TRBJ2-2; 11 nucleotides line up with TRBD2. V lost 3 bases, J lost 6 bases, and 3 bases stayed unmatched. Germline values: CDR1 SEHNR, CDR2 FQNEAQ (reference sequence). This CDR3 region has 15 residues. The CDR3 loop reads CASSFGTSGSGELFF. The CDR3 DNA sequence: TGTGCCAGCAGCTTTGGGACTAGCGGCTCCGGGGAGCTGTTTTTT.

The genes are TRBV6-6 and TRBJ2-3; 8 nucleotides line up with TRBD2. The junction had 5 bases not matched to a gene; V was cut back by 5 bases and J by 4 bases. CDR1 and CDR2 (germline): MNHNY, SVGAGI (reference sequence). CDR3 size: 14 residues. CDR3 loop: CASSLTSGSDTQYF. DNA for the CDR3: TGTGCCAGCAGTCTAACTAGCGGTTCAGATACGCAGTATTTT.

The gene calls are TRBV7-2 and TRBJ1-1; maybe TRBD1 (5 bases). Germline CDR1 SGHTA, CDR2 FQGNSA. The CDR3 contains 13 residues. Trimming cost V 5 bases and J 3 bases, with 10 bases left between them. CDR3 loop: CASSPLQDTEAFF. Here the CDR3 DNA reads TGTGCCAGCAGCCCCTTACAGGACACTGAAGCTTTCTTT.

The chain joins TRBV2 to TRBJ2-7; 12 bases are shared with TRBD2. V lost 8 bases and J lost 0; bases outside the gene matches: 14. The CDR3 runs to 18 residues. In germline, CDR1 is SNHLY, CDR2 FYNNEI. The CDR3 sequence is CASEYPTSGGQSSYEQYF. Written as DNA, the CDR3 is TGTGCCAGCGAATACCCGACTAGCGGGGGCCAGAGCTCCTACGAGCAGTACTTC.

The chain uses TRBV11-1 and TRBJ2-3; 8 nucleotides match TRBD2. Germline V gene lookup returns CDR1 SGHAT and CDR2 FQDESV (reference sequence). There are 15 residues in the CDR3. The junction had 6 bases not matched to a gene; V was cut back by 3 bases and J by 4 bases. CDR3 residues: CASSLREVFSDTQYF. The CDR3 coding sequence is TGTGCCAGCAGCTTGCGGGAGGTTTTTTCAGATACGCAGTATTTT.

The rearrangement links TRBV7-8 to TRBJ2-1, with a weak D call TRBD2 (6 bases). V was cut by 5 bases and J by 3 bases, with 11 bases left in between. The length of the CDR3 is 14 residues. The germline V gene has CDR1 SGHVS and CDR2 FQNEAQ. This CDR3 reads CASSPHGSYNEQFF. In DNA, the CDR3 is TGTGCCAGCAGCCCGCACGGGAGCTACAATGAGCAGTTCTTC. Using reference TRBV7-8 and TRBJ2-1 for the parts outside the CDR3, the full variable domain is GAGVSQSPRYKVAKRGQDVALRCDPISGHVSLFWYQQALGQGPEFLTYFQNEAQLDKSGLPSDRFFAERPEGSVSTLKIQRTQQEDSAVYLCASSPHGSYNEQFFGPGTRLTVL.

The genes are TRBV7-8 and TRBJ1-5; 7 nucleotides agree with TRBD1. The germline gives CDR1 SGHVS, CDR2 FQNEAQ. The CDR3 sequence is 14 residues long. J lost 5 bases, V lost 5 bases, and 6 bases had no gene match. The DNA of the CDR3 is TGTGCCAGCAGCGGAGGGACAGCACATCAGCCCCAGCATTTT. Translation: CASSGGTAHQPQHF.

V usage is TRBV9 and J usage is TRBJ2-1, with a possible D match to TRBD2 (5 bases). V was trimmed by 3 bases and J by 4 bases, leaving 14 bases between them. CDR1 is SGDLS and CDR2 is YYNGEE in the germline V gene. CDR3 length: 15 amino acids. The CDR3 loop is CASSAGGLSYNEQFF. The CDR3 DNA is TGTGCCAGCAGCGCCGGTGGACTCTCTTACAATGAGCAGTTCTTC. Full variable domain (rest looked up from reference TRBV9 and TRBJ2-1): DSGVTQTPKHLITATGQRVTLRCSPRSGDLSVYWYQQSLDQGLQFLIQYYNGEERAKGNILERFSAQQFPDLHSELNLSSLELGDSALYFCASSAGGLSYNEQFFGPGTRLTVL.

The rearrangement uses TRBV27 and TRBJ1-1, with 10 bases that match TRBD1. With 6 bases clipped from V and 8 bases from J, the junction kept 12 bases outside the gene matches. Germline V gene sequence: CDR1 MNHEY, CDR2 SMNVEV (reference sequence). The CDR3 runs to 15 residues. The CDR3 reads CASSLIGQGVGEAFF. In DNA, the CDR3 is TGTGCCAGCAGCCTAATTGGACAGGGGGTAGGGGAAGCTTTCTTT.

V usage is TRBV7-8 and J usage is TRBJ2-6, with 9 bases matching TRBD2. Germline V gives CDR1 SGHVS, CDR2 FQNEAQ. Unmatched junction bases numbered 8, after V lost 1 base and J lost 4 bases. The length of the CDR3 is 18 residues. The CDR3 sequence is CASSLVGGGAAGANVLTF. DNA for the CDR3: TGTGCCAGCAGCTTAGTGGGCGGGGGGGCTGCCGGGGCCAACGTCCTGACTTTC.

V gene TRBV29-1 combines with J gene TRBJ2-1, with D tentatively TRBD1 (6 bases). This CDR3 has 17 residues. V lost 5 bases to trimming and J lost 0 bases, with 20 bases between them. Germline V lookup: CDR1 SQVTM, CDR2 ANQGSEA. CDR3 amino acids: CSVKPVFLDSSYNEQFF. In nucleotides, the CDR3 is TGCAGCGTTAAGCCCGTGTTTCTGGACAGCTCCTACAATGAGCAGTTCTTC.

The chain recombines TRBV5-5 with TRBJ1-1; 9 positions match TRBD1. This CDR3 comprises 16 residues. CDR1 is SGHKS, CDR2 YYEKEE, per germline (reference sequence). Trimming took 4 bases from V and 0 from J; bases not matched to a gene: 7. The CDR3 sequence is CASSPGTGHLNTEAFF. CDR3 sequence (DNA): TGTGCCAGCAGCCCTGGGACAGGGCATTTGAACACTGAAGCTTTCTTT.

This chain uses TRBV19 with TRBJ1-5, with 7 nucleotides matching TRBD1. CDR3 length equals 15 residues. V shed 6 bases, J shed 5 bases, and the junction held 10 bases outside the gene matches. Germline V gives CDR1 LNHDA, CDR2 SQIVND (reference sequence). In DNA, the CDR3 is TGTGCCAGTAGCCATGGGACAGTTTCTTATCAGCCCCAGCATTTT. This sequence encodes CASSHGTVSYQPQHF. Filled out from reference TRBV19 and TRBJ1-5, the complete variable domain reads DGGITQSPKYLFRKEGQNVTLSCEQNLNHDAMYWYRQDPGQGLRLIYYSQIVNDFQKGDIAEGYSVSREKKESFPLTVTSAQKNPTAFYLCASSHGTVSYQPQHFGDGTRLSIL.